One and the same sample provided the 2 T cell receptor beta chains below, sequenced in a study of blood T cells in healthy people across ages. A second about 6 to 12 cycle PCR used barcoded and J-beta primers. TCRdb re-called the 5' RACE reads through MiXCR, storing one row per CDR3 protein. Seen here are about 1.5 million distinct CDR3 sequences, approximately 39% observed once, and the top ten hold around 4%. Specimen: blood. These receptors were obtained from a woman younger than 30 in good health.

This clonotype was found a few times. The genes are TRBV7-2 and TRBJ2-3, with D perhaps matching TRBD2 (5 bases). The V gene lost 5 bases and the J gene lost 1 base, with 10 bases spanning the gap. This CDR3 region has 14 residues. Germline CDR1 is SGHTA and CDR2 is FQGNSA. DNA for the CDR3: TGTGCCAGCAGCACCGGGGTGGGCACAGATACGCAGTATTTT. This codes for CASSTGVGTDTQYF. Based on the CDR3 plus reference TRBV7-2 and TRBJ2-3, the full variable domain is GAGVSQSPSNKVTEKGKDVELRCDPISGHTALYWYRQSLGQGLEFLIYFQGNSAPDKSGLPSDRFSAERTGGSVSTLTIQRTQQEDSAVYLCASSTGVGTDTQYFGPGTRLTVL.

This clonotype was observed many times. The chain recombines TRBV7-2 with TRBJ2-5; D possibly corresponds to TRBD1 (6 bases). CDR1 is SGHTA, CDR2 FQGNSA, per germline. V dropped 3 bases and J dropped 4 bases, with 9 bases sitting between them. The CDR3 runs to 13 residues. The CDR3 DNA sequence: TGTGCCAGCAGCTTTCACAGGGTAGAGACCCAGTACTTC. Translation: CASSFHRVETQYF.